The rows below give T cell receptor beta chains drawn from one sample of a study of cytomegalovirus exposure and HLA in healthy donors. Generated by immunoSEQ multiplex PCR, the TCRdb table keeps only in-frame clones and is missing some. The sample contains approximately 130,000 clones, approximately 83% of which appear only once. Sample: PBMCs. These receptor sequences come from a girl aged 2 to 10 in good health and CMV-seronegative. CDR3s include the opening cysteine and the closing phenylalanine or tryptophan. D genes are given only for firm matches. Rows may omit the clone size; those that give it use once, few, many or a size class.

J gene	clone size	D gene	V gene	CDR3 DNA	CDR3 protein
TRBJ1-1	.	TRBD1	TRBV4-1	TGCGCCAGCAGCCAACCGACAGGGATGAACACTGAAGCTTTCTTT	CASSQPTGMNTEAFF
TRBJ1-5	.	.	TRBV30	TGTGCCTGGGGGGGCGGCAATCAGCCCCAGCATTTT	CAWGGGNQPQHF
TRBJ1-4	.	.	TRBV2	TGTGCCAGCAGTCACCCGGGACTCGCCGAAAAACTGTTTTTT	CASSHPGLAEKLFF
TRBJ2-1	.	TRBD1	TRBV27	TGTGCCAGCAGGCCGGACAGGACCTACAATGAGCAGTTCTTC	CASRPDRTYNEQFF
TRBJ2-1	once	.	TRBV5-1	TGCGCCAGCAGCTTGGGGTTAAGGGACTCGACCTACAATGAGCAGTTCTTC	CASSLGLRDSTYNEQFF
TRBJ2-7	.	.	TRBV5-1	TGCGCCAGCAGCTTGGCCGCCACAGGGATCTCCTACGAGCAGTACTTC	CASSLAATGISYEQYF
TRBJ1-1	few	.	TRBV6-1	TGTGCCAGCAGTGGGTCGGGGTCGGGCACTGAAGCTTTCTTT	CASSGSGSGTEAFF
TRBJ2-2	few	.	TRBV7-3	TGTGCCAGCAGCCTATCTGCACAGGCGACCGGGGAGCTGTTTTTT	CASSLSAQATGELFF
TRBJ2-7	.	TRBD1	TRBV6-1	TGTGCCAGCAGGACCGGGACAGGGACCTACGAGCAGTACTTC	CASRTGTGTYEQYF
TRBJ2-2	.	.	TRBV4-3	TGCGCCAGCAGCCAAGAAGATATCTTCCTAACCGGGGAGCTGTTTTTT	CASSQEDIFLTGELFF
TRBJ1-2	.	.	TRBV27	TGTGCCAGCAGTTTCTTGGGGGGGGATGGCTACACCTTC	CASSFLGGDGYTF
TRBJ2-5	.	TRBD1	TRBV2	TGTGCCAGCAGCGGACAGGAGAATTCTCAAGAGACCCAGTACTTC	CASSGQENSQETQYF
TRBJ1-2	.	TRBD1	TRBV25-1	TGTGCCAGCAGTGACTGGGACAGGGCCAACTATGGCTACACCTTC	CASSDWDRANYGYTF
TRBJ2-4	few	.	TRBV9	TGTGCCAGCAGCGTAAGGAGGCCTTATCCAACAGCCAAAAACATTCAGTACTTC	CASSVRRPYPTAKNIQYF
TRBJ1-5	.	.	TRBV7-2	TGTGCCAGCACCCCAACAGGCGACAATCAGCCCCAGCATTTT	CASTPTGDNQPQHF
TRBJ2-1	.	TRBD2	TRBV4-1	TGCGCCAGCAGCCAAGATCAAGCGGGAGGCCGCCTCTTC	CASSQDQAGGRLF
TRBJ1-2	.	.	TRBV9	TGTGCCAGCAGCGCTACAGGGAACTATGGCTACACCTTC	CASSATGNYGYTF
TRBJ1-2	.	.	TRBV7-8	TGTGCCAGCAGCTTAGGGACAGTTAACTATGGCTACACCTTC	CASSLGTVNYGYTF
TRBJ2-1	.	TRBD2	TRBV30	TGTGCCTGGAGTGTCGGGATTAGCGGGGAAGACAATGAGCAGTTCTTC	CAWSVGISGEDNEQFF
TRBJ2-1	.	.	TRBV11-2	TGTGCCAGCAGCCTGGCCAGGGGTGTCCTTGGGCAGTTCTTC	CASSLARGVLGQFF
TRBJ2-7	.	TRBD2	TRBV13	TGTGCCAGCAGCTTACGTGGGGGGAGGGCGGGAGAGCAGTACTTC	CASSLRGGRAGEQYF
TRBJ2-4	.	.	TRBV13	TGTGCCAGCAGCCCCCGGGAAACCTCGGTAACCAACATTCAGTACTTC	CASSPRETSVTNIQYF
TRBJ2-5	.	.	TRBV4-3	TGCGCCAGCAGCCAAGATCCCCTAGCGGAGACCCAGTACTTC	CASSQDPLAETQYF
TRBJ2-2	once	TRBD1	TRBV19	TGTGCCACCTGGGACAGGGGGAGGACCGGGGAGCTGTTTTTT	CATWDRGRTGELFF
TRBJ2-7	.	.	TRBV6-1	TGTGCCAGCAGTCCCAGGACTGCTAGCTCCTACGAGCAGTACTTC	CASSPRTASSYEQYF
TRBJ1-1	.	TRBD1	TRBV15	TGTGCCACCAGCAGAGGCTCACAGGGGACGAACACTGAAGCTTTCTTT	CATSRGSQGTNTEAFF
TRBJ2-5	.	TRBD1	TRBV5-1	TGCGCCAGCAGATTACAGGGGAGTGGGCAAGAGACCCAGTACTTC	CASRLQGSGQETQYF
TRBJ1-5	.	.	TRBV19	TGTGCCAGTAGTCAGGGAGGGCAGCCCCAGCATTTT	CASSQGGQPQHF
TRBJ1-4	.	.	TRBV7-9	TGTGCCAGCAGGGCCGGGGGGGAAAAACTGTTTTTT	CASRAGGEKLFF
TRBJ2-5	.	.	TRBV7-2	TGTGCCAGCAGCTTACCCGGGAAACAAGAGACCCAGTACTTC	CASSLPGKQETQYF
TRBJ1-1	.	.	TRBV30	TGTGCCTGGAGTCTGACGGATTATGACACACAAGCTTTCTTT	CAWSLTDYDTQAFF
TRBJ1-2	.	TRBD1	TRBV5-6	TGTGCCAGCAGCTCCCCAATCCAAAGGGACAGAGAGAACTATGGCTACACCTTC	CASSSPIQRDRENYGYTF
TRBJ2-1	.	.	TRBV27	TGTGCCAGCAGTTTCAGCGGTAGCTCCTACAATGAGCAGTTCTTC	CASSFSGSSYNEQFF
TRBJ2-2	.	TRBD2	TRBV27	TGTGCCAGCACTGGCGGGGGGACAACCGGGGAGCTGTTTTTT	CASTGGGTTGELFF
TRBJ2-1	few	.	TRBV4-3	TGCGCCAGCAGCCAAGGGACGGGGTCCTACAATGAGCAGTTCTTC	CASSQGTGSYNEQFF
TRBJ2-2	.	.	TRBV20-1	TGCAGTGCTGGCCCCTTCGGGGAGCTGTTTTTT	CSAGPFGELFF
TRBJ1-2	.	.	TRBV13	TGTGCCAGCAGCTTAAACGGTGTCTATGGCTACACCTTC	CASSLNGVYGYTF
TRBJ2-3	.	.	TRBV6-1	TGTGCCAGCAGTGAAGCGCTAGGGGCAACAGATACGCAGTATTTT	CASSEALGATDTQYF
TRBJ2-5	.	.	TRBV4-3	TGCGCCAGCAGCCAGGGATTCCAACGGGGGACCCAGTACTTC	CASSQGFQRGTQYF
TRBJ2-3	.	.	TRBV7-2	TGTGCCAGCAGCTTAGGGGCTCCTAGCACAGATACGCAGTATTTT	CASSLGAPSTDTQYF
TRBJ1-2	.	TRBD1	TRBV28	TGTGCCAGCAGTCGAGTGGCAGGGGGCTGGGACTATGGCTACACCTTC	CASSRVAGGWDYGYTF
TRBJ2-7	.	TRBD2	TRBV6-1	TGTGCCAGCAGTGATTATCGGACTAGCGGACAAACTAACGACGAGCAGTACTTC	CASSDYRTSGQTNDEQYF
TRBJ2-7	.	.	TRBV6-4	TGTGCCAGCAGTGACTCAATCCGCGCGAGCTACGAGCAGTACTTC	CASSDSIRASYEQYF
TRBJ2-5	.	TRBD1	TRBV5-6	TGTGCCAGCAGCTCCGGGACAGGGTTCGTAGAGACCCAGTACTTC	CASSSGTGFVETQYF
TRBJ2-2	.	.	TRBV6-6	TGTGCCAGCAGTTACTCAGGCAGCGCGAACACCGGGGAGCTGTTTTTT	CASSYSGSANTGELFF
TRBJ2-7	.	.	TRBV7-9	TGTGCCAGCAGCTTATTCGGTGAGCAGTACTTC	CASSLFGEQYF
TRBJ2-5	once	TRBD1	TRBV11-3	TGTGCCAGCAGCTTAGCCGGGACAGCTAAAGAGACCCAGTACTTC	CASSLAGTAKETQYF
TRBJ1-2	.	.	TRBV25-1	TGTGCCAGCAGTGAGGCCGGCGGGGTCCACTATGGCTACACCTTC	CASSEAGGVHYGYTF
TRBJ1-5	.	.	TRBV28	TGTGCCAGCAGTTTAGCGGGGGCATACAATCAGCCCCAGCATTTT	CASSLAGAYNQPQHF
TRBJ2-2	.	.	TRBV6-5	TGTGCCAGCAGTCCCCTCCCCCTAGTGACCGGGGAGCTGTTTTTT	CASSPLPLVTGELFF
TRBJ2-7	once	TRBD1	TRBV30	TGTGCCTGGAATCCCACGAGGGACAGGGTTGGTCCCGACGAGCAGTACTTC	CAWNPTRDRVGPDEQYF
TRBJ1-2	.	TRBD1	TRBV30	TGTGCCTGGAGTGTACCTCCGGACAGGGGACGGGATGGCTACACCTTC	CAWSVPPDRGRDGYTF
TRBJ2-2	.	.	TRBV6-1	TGTGCCAGCAGTGCGTACACGAACACCGGGGAGCTGTTTTTT	CASSAYTNTGELFF
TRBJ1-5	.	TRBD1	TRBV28	TGTGCCAGCAGCAACCGGGACAGGGGCTTCAATCAGCCCCAGCATTTT	CASSNRDRGFNQPQHF
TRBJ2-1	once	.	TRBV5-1	TGCGCCAGCAGCTTGGTTACAGAGCAGTTCTTC	CASSLVTEQFF
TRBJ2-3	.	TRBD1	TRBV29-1	TGCAGCGTTGGGAGGACAGGGTCCACAGATACGCAGTATTTT	CSVGRTGSTDTQYF
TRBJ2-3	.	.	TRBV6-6	TGTGCCAGCAGTTACCTGGATACGCAGTATTTT	CASSYLDTQYF
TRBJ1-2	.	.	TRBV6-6	TGTGCCAGCAGTTTGCGGACAGATGGCTACACCTTC	CASSLRTDGYTF
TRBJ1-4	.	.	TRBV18	TGTGCCAGCTCACCGGGATCCACGCGGGATGAAAAACTGTTTTTT	CASSPGSTRDEKLFF